This T cell receptor (beta chain) originates from a study of identical twins. TCRdb re-called the 5' RACE reads through MiXCR, storing one row per CDR3 protein. This sample carries around 1.7 million distinct CDR3 sequences, more than 30% of them seen once, and the ten largest clones take under 0.35%. The V and J ends lost 0 bases and 1 base respectively, with 12 bases between them. The length of the CDR3 is 16 residues. CDR1 is SGHTA, CDR2 FQGNSA, per germline. Sequencing was performed on cord blood. This TCR derives from a newborn girl in good health. The V and J genes are TRBV7-2 and TRBJ2-5, with no clear D. DNA for the CDR3: TGTGCCAGCAGCTTAGCGGCTACTCTACCCCAAGAGACCCAGTACTTC. Amino acids: CASSLAATLPQETQYF.